The subject of this entry is one TCR beta chain. The data were taken from a study of Tregs in tolerant kidney transplant recipients. CDR3 size: 15 residues. V gave up 3 bases and J gave up 3 bases, with 12 bases separating them. CDR1 and CDR2 from the germline V gene are MGHRA and YSYEKL. Produced via immunoSEQ multiplex PCR; TCRdb's table is partial and in-frame only. The sample records 90,000 to 130,000 clones, 90% being singletons. Sequenced here: CD4+ T cells from blood, sampled before the transplant. This receptor was obtained from a human donor who received a combined kidney and bone marrow transplant. The J gene is TRBJ1-5, the V gene TRBV4-1; tentatively, D is TRBD1 (6 bases). The CDR3 DNA is TGCGCCAGCAGCCAGACGACAGGTACCAATCAGCCCCAGCATTTT. This translates into CASSQTTGTNQPQHF.